The next 21 T cell receptor beta chains were all read from a single sample in a study of blood T cell repertoires in COVID-19 (dated by TCRdb to the early 2020s). The receptor library was made with the immunoSEQ multiplex PCR assay. Not all clones reach the TCRdb copy of this immuneACCESS table, which keeps in-frame sequences only. Checked studies attribute under half of the gap to unresolved V genes and leave the rest unexplained. Present in this sample are 150,000 or so clones, just over 85% of which were seen just once. Jointly, the top ten make up under 4.5% of the sample. The sequencing sample was made of PBMCs or T cells enriched from blood (not recorded which). All receptors derive from a man aged 45-65 years who had recovered from COVID-19.

Remarks on this clone: The same CDR3 also results from other DNA sequences found in this sample. The V call is TRBV24-1, the J call TRBJ1-3; TRBD1 agrees at 7 bases. CDR1 is KGHDR and CDR2 is SFDVKD in the germline V gene. V gave up 2 bases and J gave up 4 bases; unmatched junction bases: 4. This CDR3 region has 15 residues. As DNA, the CDR3 is TGTGCCACCAGTGATTCCAGGGGGGCAGGAAACACCATATATTTT. Translated, it gives CATSDSRGAGNTIYF.

The chain uses TRBV29-1 and TRBJ1-2; no firm D call. Germline V CDR1 and CDR2: SQVTM, ANQGSEA. CDR3 length: 12 amino acids. Trimming removed 0 bases from V and 8 bases from J, with 10 bases in between. The CDR3 DNA sequence: TGCAGCGTTGAAGACGAGTATTTGGGCTACACCTTC. It translates to CSVEDEYLGYTF.

The chain has TRBV5-1 and TRBJ2-3; 7 bases are shared with TRBD2. CDR1 is SGHRS, CDR2 YFSETQ, per germline. The CDR3 is made up of 14 amino acids. V shed 5 bases, J shed 2 bases, and the junction held 5 bases outside the gene matches. CDR3 in DNA: TGCGCCAGCAGAACGGGACTATTCACAGATACGCAGTATTTT. This gives the protein CASRTGLFTDTQYF.

V usage is TRBV5-1 and J usage is TRBJ2-5, with a possible D match to TRBD2 (5 bases). The V gene's germline CDR1 is SGHRS and CDR2 YFSETQ. The V end was cut by 4 bases, the J end by 4 bases, with 5 bases between. The CDR3 is 11 amino acids. The DNA for the CDR3 is TGCGCCAGCAGCGCGGGAGAGACCCAGTACTTC. This translates into CASSAGETQYF.

Remarks on this clone: The germline gene is not matched at one end of the junction; a read error may be the cause. The rearrangement joins TRBV7-2 to TRBJ2-3; D perhaps matches TRBD2 (6 bases). Germline CDR1 and CDR2: SGHTA and FQGNSA. This CDR3 spans 14 amino acids. This CDR3 is CASSLSTSRDTQYF. CDR3 coding DNA: TGTGCCAGCAGCTTATCCACTAGCAGAGATACGCAGTATTTT.

This clone has a handful of counts. This chain joins TRBV19 and TRBJ2-1, with 11 positions matching TRBD1. The trim removed 4 bases at V and 2 bases at J, leaving 1 base unmatched. Germline V gene data show CDR1 as LNHDA and CDR2 as SQIVND (reference sequence). CDR3 length: 15 residues. CDR3 in DNA: TGTGCCAGTAGTAGGGACAGGGGGGCCTACAATGAGCAGTTCTTC. Encoded protein: CASSRDRGAYNEQFF.

This chain joins TRBV5-4 and TRBJ2-7; weak D call: TRBD2 (5 bases). Germline values: CDR1 SGHNT, CDR2 YYREEE (reference sequence). The length of the CDR3 is 17 residues. With 5 bases removed from V and 2 bases from J, the gap between germline ends came to 23 bases. As DNA, the CDR3 is TGTGCCAGCAGTTCATCGCTTTTTAATAGCGATGCCTACGAGCAGTACTTC. It encodes CASSSSLFNSDAYEQYF. The variable domain in full, completed from reference TRBV5-4 and TRBJ2-7, reads ETGVTQSPTHLIKTRGQQVTLRCSSQSGHNTVSWYQQALGQGPQFIFQYYREEENGRGNFPPRFSGLQFPNYSSELNVNALELDDSALYLCASSSSLFNSDAYEQYFGPGTRLTVT.

V and J are TRBV18 and TRBJ1-1; the match to TRBD1 covers 7 bases. J was trimmed by 5 bases and V by 0 bases; bases with no gene match: 6. The length of the CDR3 is 15 residues. Germline V gene lookup returns CDR1 KGHSH and CDR2 LQKENI. The CDR3: CASSPPSRGPTEAFF. Here the CDR3 DNA reads TGTGCCAGCTCACCACCGTCGAGGGGGCCAACTGAAGCTTTCTTT.

The chain combines TRBV4-3 with TRBJ2-2, with D possibly being TRBD1 (6 bases). V lost 6 bases and J lost 3, with 14 bases in between. The CDR3 loop spans 15 amino acids. Germline-derived CDR1 and CDR2 are LGHNA and YSLEER. The CDR3 sequence is CASRLQGLDTGELFF. CDR3 nucleotides: TGCGCCAGCAGGCTACAGGGTTTGGACACCGGGGAGCTGTTTTTT.

J is TRBJ1-1 and V is TRBV18; 7 nucleotides line up with TRBD1. With V trimmed by 0 bases and J by 2 bases, 3 bases remained unmatched. The CDR3 is 15 amino acids. Germline CDR1 KGHSH, CDR2 LQKENI. The CDR3 spells CASSPPTGRNTEAFF. CDR3 bases: TGTGCCAGCTCACCACCGACAGGGCGAAACACTGAAGCTTTCTTT. Combining the CDR3 with reference TRBV18 and TRBJ1-1 gives the whole variable domain NAGVMQNPRHLVRRRGQEARLRCSPMKGHSHVYWYRQLPEEGLKFMVYLQKENIIDESGMPKERFSAEFPKEGPSILRIQQVVRGDSAAYFCASSPPTGRNTEAFFGQGTRLTVV.

The sample holds one count of this clone. The rearrangement joins TRBV6-5 to TRBJ2-3, with TRBD1 matching 11 bases. Losses at the gene ends were 5 bases for V and 5 bases for J; bases not matched to a gene: 3. The CDR3 loop spans 14 amino acids. Germline lookup yields CDR1 MNHEY and CDR2 SVGAGI. The CDR3 coding sequence is TGTGCCAGCAGTCGGACAGGGGGCAGAGATACGCAGTATTTT. Residues: CASSRTGGRDTQYF.

V is TRBV5-5 and J is TRBJ2-5; possible D gene TRBD1, 6 bases. V was trimmed by 4 bases and J by 0 bases, leaving 10 bases between them. The CDR3 is 14 residues long. Germline CDR1 SGHKS, CDR2 YYEKEE (reference sequence). CDR3 coding DNA: TGTGCCAGCAGCCACAGGGAGTACCAAGAGACCCAGTACTTC. Amino acid sequence: CASSHREYQETQYF.

The V and J genes are TRBV27 and TRBJ1-6, with a possible D match to TRBD1 (5 bases). Germline CDR1 is MNHEY and CDR2 is SMNVEV (reference sequence). This CDR3 has 16 amino acids. Trimming left V 0 bases short and J 6 bases short, with 12 bases between. CDR3 region: CASSLSPGYPNSPLHF. CDR3 nucleotide sequence: TGTGCCAGCAGTTTATCGCCAGGGTATCCTAATTCACCCCTCCACTTT.

The V gene is TRBV14, the J gene TRBJ2-7; 10 positions match TRBD2. Germline V CDR1 and CDR2: SGHDN, FVKESK. The length of the CDR3 is 15 residues. The V segment lost 5 bases and the J segment 2 bases; nucleotides outside the gene matches: 6. The CDR3 DNA reads TGTGCCAGCAGCGGGTCCGGGACTAGCGCCTACGAGCAGTACTTC. Protein sequence: CASSGSGTSAYEQYF. Variable domain in full (rest from reference TRBV14 and TRBJ2-7): EAGVTQFPSHSVIEKGQTVTLRCDPISGHDNLYWYRRVMGKEIKFLLHFVKESKQDESGMPNNRFLAERTGGTYSTLKVQPAELEDSGVYFCASSGSGTSAYEQYFGPGTRLTVT.

This clone has a handful of counts. The chain couples TRBV7-8 to TRBJ1-5; possible D gene TRBD1, 5 bases. This CDR3 has 13 residues. The V gene's germline CDR1 is SGHVS and CDR2 FQNEAQ. V lost 7 bases and J lost 7, with 14 bases in between. CDR3 bases: TGTGCCAGCATGCGGGGACTGGGACAGCCCCAGCATTTT. Translating it yields CASMRGLGQPQHF. The full variable domain, its missing parts supplied by reference TRBV7-8 and TRBJ1-5, is GAGVSQSPRYKVAKRGQDVALRCDPISGHVSLFWYQQALGQGPEFLTYFQNEAQLDKSGLPSDRFFAERPEGSVSTLKIQRTQQEDSAVYLCASMRGLGQPQHFGDGTRLSIL.

This rearrangement joins TRBV27 to TRBJ1-6; no definite D call. With 3 bases removed from V and 0 bases from J, the gap between germline ends came to 18 bases. The CDR3 length is 19 residues. The germline V gene has CDR1 MNHEY and CDR2 SMNVEV (reference sequence). The CDR3, as DNA: TGTGCCAGCAGTTTTCAGGCGCCCAACCCGAGCTCCTATAATTCACCCCTCCACTTT. Translating it yields CASSFQAPNPSSYNSPLHF.

The rearrangement uses TRBV6-5 and TRBJ1-2; D possibly corresponds to TRBD1 (5 bases). V shed 0 bases and J shed 2 bases, with 7 bases lying between them. Per the germline V gene, CDR1 is MNHEY and CDR2 is SVGAGI. This CDR3 region has 14 residues. CDR3 region: CASSYSTANYGYTF. CDR3 sequence (DNA): TGTGCCAGCAGTTACTCGACAGCGAACTATGGCTACACCTTC.

This clone turned up a few times. This sequence joins TRBV7-7 and TRBJ2-1; TRBD2 agrees at 11 bases. The CDR3 is 14 residues long. Unmatched junction bases numbered 2, after V lost 4 bases and J lost 6 bases. The germline CDR1 and CDR2 sequences are SSHAT and FNYEAQ (reference sequence). CDR3 sequence (DNA): TGTGCCAGCAGCTCCGGGACTAGCGGCAATGAGCAGTTCTTC. This translates into CASSSGTSGNEQFF.

This chain links TRBV2 with TRBJ2-1; D unresolved. V lost 0 bases to trimming and J lost 5 bases, with 14 bases between them. This CDR3 spans 16 amino acids. Germline V gene lookup returns CDR1 SNHLY and CDR2 FYNNEI. The CDR3 loop is CASSEALELRNNEQFF. CDR3 DNA: TGTGCCAGCAGTGAAGCGCTTGAACTCCGCAACAATGAGCAGTTCTTC.

V gene TRBV4-3 combines with J gene TRBJ2-3; TRBD2 matches at 10 bases. From germline, CDR1 is LGHNA and CDR2 YSLEER. The length of the CDR3 is 20 residues. V lost 0 bases, J lost 2 bases, and 14 bases stayed unmatched. The CDR3 nucleotides are TGCGCCAGCAGCCAAGAGTGGCAGGAAGCGGGAGGGACGGACACAGATACGCAGTATTTT. The encoded protein is CASSQEWQEAGGTDTDTQYF.

The CDR3 DNA is TGTGCCAGCAGTTTATATCAGGCTCTAGAGCAGTTCTTC. Amino acid sequence: CASSLYQALEQFF. The chain has TRBV27 and TRBJ2-1; the D is unclear. The germline V gene encodes CDR1 MNHEY and CDR2 SMNVEV (reference sequence). CDR3 length: 13 residues. V lost 1 base, J lost 10 bases, and 11 bases lay in between.